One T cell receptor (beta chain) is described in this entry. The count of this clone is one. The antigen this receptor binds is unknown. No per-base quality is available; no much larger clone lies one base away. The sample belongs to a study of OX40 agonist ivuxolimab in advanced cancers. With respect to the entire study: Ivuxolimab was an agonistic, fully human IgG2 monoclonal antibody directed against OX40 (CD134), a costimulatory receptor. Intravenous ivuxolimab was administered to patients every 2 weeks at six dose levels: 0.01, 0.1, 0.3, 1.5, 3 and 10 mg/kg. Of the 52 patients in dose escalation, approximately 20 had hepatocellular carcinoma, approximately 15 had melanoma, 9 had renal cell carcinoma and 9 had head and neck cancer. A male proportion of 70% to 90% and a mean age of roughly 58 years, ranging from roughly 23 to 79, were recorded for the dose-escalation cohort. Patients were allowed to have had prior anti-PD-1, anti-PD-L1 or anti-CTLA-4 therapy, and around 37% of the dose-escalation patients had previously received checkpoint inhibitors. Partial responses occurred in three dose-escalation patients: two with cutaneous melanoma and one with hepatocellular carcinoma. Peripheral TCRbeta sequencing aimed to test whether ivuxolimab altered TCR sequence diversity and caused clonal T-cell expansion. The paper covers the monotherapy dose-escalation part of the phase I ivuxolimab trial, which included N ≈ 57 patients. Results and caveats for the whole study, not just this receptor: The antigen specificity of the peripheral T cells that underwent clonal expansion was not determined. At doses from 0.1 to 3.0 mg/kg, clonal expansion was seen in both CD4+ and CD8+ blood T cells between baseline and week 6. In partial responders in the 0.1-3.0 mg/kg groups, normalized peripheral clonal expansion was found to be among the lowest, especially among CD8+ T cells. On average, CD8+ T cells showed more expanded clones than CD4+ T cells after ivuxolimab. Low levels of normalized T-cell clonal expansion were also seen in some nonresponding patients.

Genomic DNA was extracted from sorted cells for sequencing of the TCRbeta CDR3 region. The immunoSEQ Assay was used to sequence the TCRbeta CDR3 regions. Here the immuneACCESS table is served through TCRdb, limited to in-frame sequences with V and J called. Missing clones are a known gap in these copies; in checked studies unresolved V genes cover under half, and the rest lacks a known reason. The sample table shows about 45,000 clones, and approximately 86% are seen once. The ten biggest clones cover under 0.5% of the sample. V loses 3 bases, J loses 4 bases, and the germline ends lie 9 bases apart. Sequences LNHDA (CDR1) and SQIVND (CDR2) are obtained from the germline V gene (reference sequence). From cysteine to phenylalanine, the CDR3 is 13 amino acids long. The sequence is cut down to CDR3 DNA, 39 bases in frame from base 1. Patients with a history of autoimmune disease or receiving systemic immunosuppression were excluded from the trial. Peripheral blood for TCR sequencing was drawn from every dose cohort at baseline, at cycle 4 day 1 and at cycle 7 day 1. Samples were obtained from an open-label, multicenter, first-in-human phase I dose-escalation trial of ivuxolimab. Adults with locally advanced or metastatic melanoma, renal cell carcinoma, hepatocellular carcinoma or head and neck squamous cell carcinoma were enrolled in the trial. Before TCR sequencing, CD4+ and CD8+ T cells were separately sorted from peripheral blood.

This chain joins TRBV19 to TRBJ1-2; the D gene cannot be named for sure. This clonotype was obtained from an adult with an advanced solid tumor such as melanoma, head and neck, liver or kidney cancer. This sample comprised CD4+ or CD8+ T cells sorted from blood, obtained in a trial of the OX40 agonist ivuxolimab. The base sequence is TGTGCCAGTAGTATGACGCGAACCTATGGCTACACCTTC. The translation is CASSMTRTYGYTF.